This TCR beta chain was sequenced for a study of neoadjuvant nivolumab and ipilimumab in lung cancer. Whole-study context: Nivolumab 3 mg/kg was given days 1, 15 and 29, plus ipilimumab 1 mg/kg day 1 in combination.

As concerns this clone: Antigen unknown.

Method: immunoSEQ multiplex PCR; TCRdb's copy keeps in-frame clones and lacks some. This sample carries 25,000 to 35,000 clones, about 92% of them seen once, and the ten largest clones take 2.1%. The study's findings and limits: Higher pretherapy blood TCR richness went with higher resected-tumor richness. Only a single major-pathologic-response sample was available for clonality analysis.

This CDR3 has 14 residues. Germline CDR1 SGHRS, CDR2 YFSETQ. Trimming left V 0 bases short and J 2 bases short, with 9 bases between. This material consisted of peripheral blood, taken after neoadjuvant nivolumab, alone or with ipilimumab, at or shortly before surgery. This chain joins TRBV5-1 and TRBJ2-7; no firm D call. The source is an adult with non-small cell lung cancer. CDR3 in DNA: TGCGCCAGCAGCTTGGCCGGCCTGGCCTACGAGCAGTACTTC. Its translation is CASSLAGLAYEQYF.